This is a list of T cell receptor beta chains from one sample in a study of shared T cell receptors in the human thymus. Data came from immunoSEQ multiplex PCR; TCRdb stores just in-frame clones and leaves some out. The sample consists of about 380,000 clones, approximately 95% of them appearing once. The specimen was thymocytes. The receptor set was obtained from a human donor. The CDR3 runs from the conserved cysteine through the conserved F or W. D genes are given only for firm matches. Clone size appears in some rows only: once, few, many, or a class for an expanded clone.

>TRBV27|TRBJ1-5|NA|NA
CASSPIGQYNNQPQHF
TGTGCCAGCAGTCCAATAGGGCAGTATAACAATCAGCCCCAGCATTTT
>TRBV27|TRBJ1-1|once|TRBD1
CASPGTVNTEAFF
TGTGCCAGCCCGGGGACAGTGAACACTGAAGCTTTCTTT
>TRBV4-1|TRBJ2-3|NA|NA
CASRAAHPTDTQYF
TGCGCCAGCAGGGCGGCCCACCCCACAGATACGCAGTATTTT
>TRBV7-2|TRBJ2-5|NA|NA
CASSFPTAETQYF
TGTGCCAGCAGCTTTCCTACGGCGGAGACCCAGTACTTC
>TRBV28|TRBJ2-5|NA|NA
CASSLVGAVQETQYF
TGTGCCAGCAGTTTAGTGGGGGCCGTCCAAGAGACCCAGTACTTC
>TRBV19|TRBJ1-2|NA|NA
CASYRIRYGYTF
TGTGCCAGTTACAGGATACGGTATGGCTACACCTTC
>TRBV11-2|TRBJ2-1|NA|TRBD1
CASSYLGGWDRGGKNEQFF
TGTGCCAGCAGCTACTTAGGCGGATGGGACAGGGGGGGGAAGAATGAGCAGTTCTTC
>TRBV5-5|TRBJ1-1|NA|NA
CASSLSRVNTEAFF
TGTGCCAGCAGCCTATCAAGGGTCAACACTGAAGCTTTCTTT
>TRBV4-1|TRBJ2-2|NA|NA
CASSPDLEAGELFF
TGCGCCAGCAGCCCTGATCTAGAGGCCGGGGAGCTGTTTTTT
>TRBV27|TRBJ1-5|NA|NA
CASSWGRNQPQHF
TGTGCCAGCAGTTGGGGACGGAATCAGCCCCAGCATTTT
>TRBV5-1|TRBJ2-7|once|NA
CASSLLQGPYEQYF
TGCGCCAGCAGCTTACTCCAGGGACCCTACGAGCAGTACTTC
>TRBV19|TRBJ2-7|NA|NA
CASSTPAQGRSYEQYF
TGTGCCAGTAGCACACCAGCGCAGGGCCGATCCTACGAGCAGTACTTC
>TRBV2|TRBJ2-7|NA|NA
CASRNALGTDGYEQYF
TGTGCCAGCAGAAATGCGTTGGGGACGGACGGCTACGAGCAGTACTTC
>TRBV27|TRBJ2-3|few|NA
CASSLGAGNTQYF
TGTGCCAGCAGTTTAGGGGCTGGGAATACGCAGTATTTT
>TRBV5-4|TRBJ2-5|NA|NA
CASSSVAGGETQYF
TGTGCCAGCAGCTCCGTGGCGGGTGGAGAGACCCAGTACTTC
>TRBV27|TRBJ2-3|NA|NA
CASSLSFKRENSTDTQYF
TGTGCCAGCAGTTTATCGTTTAAGAGGGAAAATAGCACAGATACGCAGTATTTT
>TRBV7-6|TRBJ1-1|NA|NA
CASSPQKGQGEAFF
TGTGCCAGCAGCCCCCAAAAAGGGCAGGGTGAAGCTTTCTTT
>TRBV5-1|TRBJ2-7|NA|NA
CASGANSYEQYF
TGCGCCAGCGGCGCAAACTCCTACGAGCAGTACTTC
>TRBV27|TRBJ2-1|NA|TRBD2
CASSPYQGLGIHEQFF
TGTGCCAGCAGTCCCTACCAGGGACTAGGGATCCATGAGCAGTTCTTC
>TRBV19|TRBJ2-5|NA|NA
CASTKGEKETQYF
TGTGCCAGTACCAAAGGGGAGAAAGAGACCCAGTACTTC
>TRBV4-1|TRBJ2-7|NA|NA
CASSQDAGEEQYF
TGCGCCAGCAGCCAAGATGCGGGTGAGGAGCAGTACTTC
>TRBV29-1|TRBJ2-1|NA|TRBD2
CSVPWTSGHNEQFF
TGCAGCGTCCCTTGGACTAGCGGCCACAATGAGCAGTTCTTC
>TRBV6-5|TRBJ1-1|few|TRBD1
CASMGRGLGTEAFF
TGTGCCAGCATGGGCAGGGGGCTCGGCACTGAAGCTTTCTTT
>TRBV7-2|TRBJ2-7|NA|NA
CASSTERPIRGYEQYF
TGTGCCAGCAGCACCGAACGGCCCATACGGGGCTACGAGCAGTACTTC
>TRBV9|TRBJ2-6|NA|NA
CASSVLSGANVLTF
TGTGCCAGCAGCGTGCTCTCTGGGGCCAACGTCCTGACTTTC
>TRBV27|TRBJ1-1|NA|TRBD1
CASSLEGQGARKAFF
TGTGCCAGCAGTTTGGAAGGGCAGGGGGCGCGTAAAGCTTTCTTT
>TRBV29-1|TRBJ2-3|NA|TRBD2
CSVEEGRLAGLTDTQYF
TGCAGCGTTGAAGAGGGCCGACTAGCGGGGCTCACAGATACGCAGTATTTT
>TRBV5-1|TRBJ2-1|NA|TRBD1
CASSSPAGGNNEQFF
TGCGCCAGCAGCTCGCCGGCAGGGGGAAACAATGAGCAGTTCTTC
>TRBV27|TRBJ1-6|NA|NA
CASSSHGVSHSPLHF
TGTGCCAGCAGTTCCCACGGGGTTTCCCATTCACCCCTCCACTTT
>TRBV28|TRBJ2-4|NA|NA
CASGARRRRLAKNIQYF
TGTGCCAGCGGGGCTCGGCGGCGAAGGCTAGCCAAAAACATTCAGTACTTC
>TRBV10-3|TRBJ2-3|NA|TRBD2
CAISESGRGRATDTQYF
TGTGCCATCAGTGAGTCCGGACGTGGGAGGGCCACAGATACGCAGTATTTT
>TRBV6-1|TRBJ2-1|NA|NA
CASRQVNYNEQFF
TGTGCCTCCAGGCAGGTCAACTACAATGAGCAGTTCTTC
>TRBV28|TRBJ1-2|NA|TRBD1
CASSLGTGPNYGYTF
TGTGCCAGCAGTTTAGGGACAGGGCCGAACTATGGCTACACCTTC
>TRBV6-4|TRBJ1-2|NA|NA
CASSDSLGNGYTF
TGTGCCAGCAGTGACTCGTTAGGGAACGGCTACACCTTC
>TRBV10-3|TRBJ2-1|NA|TRBD1
CAISAHRTGRTCSYNEQFF
TGTGCCATCAGTGCCCATCGGACAGGCCGAACTTGCTCCTACAATGAGCAGTTCTTC
>TRBV2|TRBJ2-3|NA|NA
CASSPPVGGSTDTQYF
TGTGCCAGCAGCCCACCTGTGGGCGGGAGCACAGATACGCAGTATTTT
>TRBV5-1|TRBJ2-2|NA|NA
CASSLEGSQNTGELFF
TGCGCCAGCAGCTTGGAGGGTAGTCAGAACACCGGGGAGCTGTTTTTT
>TRBV7-6|TRBJ2-1|NA|TRBD2
CASSLVLAGRNEQFF
TGTGCCAGCAGCTTAGTCTTAGCGGGGCGCAATGAGCAGTTCTTC
>TRBV2|TRBJ2-1|once|TRBD2
CASKGTKFEQFF
TGTGCCAGCAAAGGGACTAAATTTGAGCAGTTCTTC
>TRBV7-2|TRBJ2-7|NA|NA
CASSPEEVPYEQYF
TGTGCCAGCAGCCCCGAAGAGGTTCCCTACGAGCAGTACTTC
>TRBV7-2|TRBJ2-7|NA|TRBD2
CASSPTSAGGCEQYF
TGTGCCAGCAGCCCCACGTCAGCGGGAGGGTGCGAGCAGTACTTC
>TRBV28|TRBJ1-5|NA|NA
CASSPPGTPPQPQHF
TGTGCCAGCAGTCCCCCGGGGACCCCTCCCCAGCCCCAGCATTTT
>TRBV12-5|TRBJ2-2|NA|TRBD2
CASGFHVAGEGTGELFF
TGTGCTAGTGGTTTTCACGTAGCGGGAGAGGGCACCGGGGAGCTGTTTTTT
>TRBV11-2|TRBJ1-2|NA|TRBD1
CASSFQGVRNLNYGYTF
TGTGCCAGCAGCTTTCAGGGGGTCAGGAACCTTAACTATGGCTACACCTTC
>TRBV4-2|TRBJ2-1|once|TRBD1
CASSQDPETGTYNEQFF
TGTGCCAGCAGCCAGGACCCCGAGACAGGGACCTACAATGAGCAGTTCTTC
>TRBV28|TRBJ2-1|NA|TRBD1
CASSSGQGYNEQFF
TGTGCCAGCAGTTCGGGACAGGGATACAATGAGCAGTTCTTC
>TRBV27|TRBJ2-1|NA|TRBD2
CASSLSGGGTYNEQFF
TGTGCCAGCAGTCTCAGCGGCGGGGGTACCTACAATGAGCAGTTCTTC